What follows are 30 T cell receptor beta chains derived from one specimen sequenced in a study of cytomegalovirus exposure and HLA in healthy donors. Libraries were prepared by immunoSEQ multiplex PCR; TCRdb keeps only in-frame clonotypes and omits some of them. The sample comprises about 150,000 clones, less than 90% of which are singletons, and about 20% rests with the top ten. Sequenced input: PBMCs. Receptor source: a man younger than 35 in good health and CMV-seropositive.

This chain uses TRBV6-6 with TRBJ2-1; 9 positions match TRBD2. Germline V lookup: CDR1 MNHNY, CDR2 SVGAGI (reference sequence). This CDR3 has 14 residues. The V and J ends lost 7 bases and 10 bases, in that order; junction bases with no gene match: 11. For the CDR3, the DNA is TGTGCCAGCACCCGCGGGGGGGCGGTGGGGGAGCAGTTCTTC. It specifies CASTRGGAVGEQFF.

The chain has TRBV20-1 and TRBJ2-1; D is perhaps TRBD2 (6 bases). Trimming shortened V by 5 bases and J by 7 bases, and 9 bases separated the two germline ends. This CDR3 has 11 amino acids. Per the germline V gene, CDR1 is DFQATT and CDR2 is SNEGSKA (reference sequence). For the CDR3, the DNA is TGCAGTGCTCACGGGGGAAATGAGCAGTTCTTC. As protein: CSAHGGNEQFF.

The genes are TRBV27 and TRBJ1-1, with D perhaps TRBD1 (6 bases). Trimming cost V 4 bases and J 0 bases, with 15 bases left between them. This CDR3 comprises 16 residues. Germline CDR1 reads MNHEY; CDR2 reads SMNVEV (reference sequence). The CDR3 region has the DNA TGTGCCAGCAGTTCCCGACAGGAGATTATGAACACTGAAGCTTTCTTT. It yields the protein CASSSRQEIMNTEAFF.

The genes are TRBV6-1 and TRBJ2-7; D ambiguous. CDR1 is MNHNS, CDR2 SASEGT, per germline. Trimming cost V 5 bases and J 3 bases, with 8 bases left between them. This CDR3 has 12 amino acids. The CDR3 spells CASSINSYEQYF. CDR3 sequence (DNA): TGTGCCAGCAGTATTAACAGCTACGAGCAGTACTTC.

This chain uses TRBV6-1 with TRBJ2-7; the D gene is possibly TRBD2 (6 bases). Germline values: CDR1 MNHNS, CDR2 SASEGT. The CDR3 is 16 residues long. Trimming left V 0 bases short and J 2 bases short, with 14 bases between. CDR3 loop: CASSEALGTVTYEQYF. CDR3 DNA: TGTGCCAGCAGTGAAGCGCTCGGGACTGTAACCTACGAGCAGTACTTC.

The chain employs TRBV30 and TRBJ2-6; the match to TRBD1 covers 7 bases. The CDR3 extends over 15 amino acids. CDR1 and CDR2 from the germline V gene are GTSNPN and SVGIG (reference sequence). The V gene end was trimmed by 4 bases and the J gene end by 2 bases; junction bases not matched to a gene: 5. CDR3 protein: CAWTSDRAGANVLTF. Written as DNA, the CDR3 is TGTGCCTGGACCTCCGACAGGGCTGGGGCCAACGTCCTGACTTTC. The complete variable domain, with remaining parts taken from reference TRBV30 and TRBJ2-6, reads SQTIHQWPATLVQPVGSPLSLECTVEGTSNPNLYWYRQAAGRGLQLLFYSVGIGQISSEVPQNLSASRPQDRQFILSSKKLLLSDSGFYLCAWTSDRAGANVLTFGAGSRLTVL.

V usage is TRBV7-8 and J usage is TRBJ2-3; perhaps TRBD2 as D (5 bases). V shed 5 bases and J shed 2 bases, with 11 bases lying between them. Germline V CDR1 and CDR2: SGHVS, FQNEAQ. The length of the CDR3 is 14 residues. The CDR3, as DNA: TGTGCCAGCAGCCGTACGGGAACCACAGATACGCAGTATTTT. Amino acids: CASSRTGTTDTQYF. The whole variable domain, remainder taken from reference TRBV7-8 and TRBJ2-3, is GAGVSQSPRYKVAKRGQDVALRCDPISGHVSLFWYQQALGQGPEFLTYFQNEAQLDKSGLPSDRFFAERPEGSVSTLKIQRTQQEDSAVYLCASSRTGTTDTQYFGPGTRLTVL.

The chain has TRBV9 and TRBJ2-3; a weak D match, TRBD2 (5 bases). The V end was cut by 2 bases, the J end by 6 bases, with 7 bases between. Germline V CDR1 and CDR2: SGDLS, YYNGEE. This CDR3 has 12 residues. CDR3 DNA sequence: TGTGCCAGCAGCGTCCCGGGGGATACGCAGTATTTT. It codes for CASSVPGDTQYF.

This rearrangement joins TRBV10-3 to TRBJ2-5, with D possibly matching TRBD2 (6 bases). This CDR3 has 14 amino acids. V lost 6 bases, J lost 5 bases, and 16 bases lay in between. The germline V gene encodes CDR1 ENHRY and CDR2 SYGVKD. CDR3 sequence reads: CAIRDGGKKETQYF. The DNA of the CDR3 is TGTGCCATCAGGGATGGGGGGAAGAAGGAGACCCAGTACTTC.

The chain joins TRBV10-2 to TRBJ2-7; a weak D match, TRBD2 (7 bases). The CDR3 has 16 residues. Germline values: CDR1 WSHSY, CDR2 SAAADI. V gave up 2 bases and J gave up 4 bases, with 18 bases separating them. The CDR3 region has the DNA TGCGCCAGCAGTGAGGATTCGGGGGGCTTGAGTTACGAGCAGTACTTC. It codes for CASSEDSGGLSYEQYF.

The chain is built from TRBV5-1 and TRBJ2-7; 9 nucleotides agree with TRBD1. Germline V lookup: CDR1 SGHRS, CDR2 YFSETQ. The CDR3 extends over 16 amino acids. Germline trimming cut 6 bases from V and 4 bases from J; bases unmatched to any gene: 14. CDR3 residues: CASNTTRDRDRYEQYF. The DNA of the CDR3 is TGCGCCAGCAACACCACCCGGGACAGGGATAGGTACGAGCAGTACTTC.

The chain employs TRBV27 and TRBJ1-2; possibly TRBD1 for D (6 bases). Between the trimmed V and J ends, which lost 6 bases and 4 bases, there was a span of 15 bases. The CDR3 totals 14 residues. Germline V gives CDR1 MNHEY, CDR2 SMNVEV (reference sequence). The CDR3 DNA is TGTGCCAGCAGCAGGGGTGCCCTGAGCTATGGCTACACCTTC. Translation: CASSRGALSYGYTF.

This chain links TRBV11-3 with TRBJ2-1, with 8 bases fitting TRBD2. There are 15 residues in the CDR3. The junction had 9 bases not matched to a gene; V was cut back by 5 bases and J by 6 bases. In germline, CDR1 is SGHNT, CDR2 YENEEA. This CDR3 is CASSLREAGGNEQFF. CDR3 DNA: TGTGCCAGCAGCCTCCGGGAGGCGGGGGGCAATGAGCAGTTCTTC. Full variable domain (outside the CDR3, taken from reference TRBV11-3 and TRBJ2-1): EAGVVQSPRYKIIEKKQPVAFWCNPISGHNTLYWYLQNLGQGPELLIRYENEEAVDDSQLPKDRFSAERLKGVDSTLKIQPAELGDSAVYLCASSLREAGGNEQFFGPGTRLTVL.

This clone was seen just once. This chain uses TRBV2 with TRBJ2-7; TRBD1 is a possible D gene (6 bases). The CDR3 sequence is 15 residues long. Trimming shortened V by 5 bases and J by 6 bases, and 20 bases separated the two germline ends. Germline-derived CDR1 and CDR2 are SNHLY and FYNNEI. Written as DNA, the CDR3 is TGTGCCAGCAGTTCCCACTCAACAGGGCCCCGCGAGCAGTACTTC. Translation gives CASSSHSTGPREQYF.

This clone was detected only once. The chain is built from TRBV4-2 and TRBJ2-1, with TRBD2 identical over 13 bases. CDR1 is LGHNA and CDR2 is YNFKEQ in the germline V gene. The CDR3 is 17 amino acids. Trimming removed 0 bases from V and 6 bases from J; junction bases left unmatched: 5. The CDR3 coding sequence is TGTGCCAGCAGCCAAGATGCACTAGCGGGGGGGGGCAATGAGCAGTTCTTC. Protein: CASSQDALAGGGNEQFF.

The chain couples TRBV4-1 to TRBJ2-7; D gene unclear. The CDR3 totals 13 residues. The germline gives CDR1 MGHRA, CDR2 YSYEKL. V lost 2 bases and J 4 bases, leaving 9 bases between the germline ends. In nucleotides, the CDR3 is TGCGCCAGCAGCCAACTAGTTTTGTACGAGCAGTACTTC. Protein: CASSQLVLYEQYF.

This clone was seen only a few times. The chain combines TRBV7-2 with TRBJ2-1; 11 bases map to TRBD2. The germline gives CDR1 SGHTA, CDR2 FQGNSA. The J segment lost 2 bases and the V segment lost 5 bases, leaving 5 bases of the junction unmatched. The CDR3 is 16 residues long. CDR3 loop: CASSLQGLAAYNEQFF. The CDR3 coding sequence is TGTGCCAGCAGCCTCCAGGGACTAGCGGCCTACAATGAGCAGTTCTTC.

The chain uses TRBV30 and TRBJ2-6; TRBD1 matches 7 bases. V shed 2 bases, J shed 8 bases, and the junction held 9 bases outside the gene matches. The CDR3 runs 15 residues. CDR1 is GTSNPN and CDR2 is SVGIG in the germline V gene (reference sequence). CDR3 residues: CAWSLWTGPTNVLTF. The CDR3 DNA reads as TGTGCCTGGAGTCTTTGGACAGGCCCGACCAACGTCCTGACTTTC.

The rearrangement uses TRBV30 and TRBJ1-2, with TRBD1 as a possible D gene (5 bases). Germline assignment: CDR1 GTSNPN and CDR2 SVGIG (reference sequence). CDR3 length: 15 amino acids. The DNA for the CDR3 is TGTTCGTATACCCCACAGCAGGGAGGTATTGGTGGCTACACCTTC. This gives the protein CSYTPQQGGIGGYTF.

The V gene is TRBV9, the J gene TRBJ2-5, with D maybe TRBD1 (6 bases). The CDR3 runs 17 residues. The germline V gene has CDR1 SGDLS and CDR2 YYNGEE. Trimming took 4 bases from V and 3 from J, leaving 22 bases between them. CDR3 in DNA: TGTGCCAGCAGCACGGGTAAGCCCGGGACAACCAAAGAGACCCAGTACTTC. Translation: CASSTGKPGTTKETQYF. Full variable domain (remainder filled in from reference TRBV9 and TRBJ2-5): DSGVTQTPKHLITATGQRVTLRCSPRSGDLSVYWYQQSLDQGLQFLIQYYNGEERAKGNILERFSAQQFPDLHSELNLSSLELGDSALYFCASSTGKPGTTKETQYFGPGTRLLVL.

DNA of the CDR3: TGTGCCAGTAGTATATCGGGGAGTTCCTACGAGCAGTACTTC. Amino acid sequence: CASSISGSSYEQYF. V usage is TRBV19 and J usage is TRBJ2-7; possible D gene TRBD2, 5 bases. The germline V gene has CDR1 LNHDA and CDR2 SQIVND (reference sequence). The CDR3 sequence is 14 residues long. Deletions cut 2 bases from V and 1 base from J, with 9 bases between. The full variable domain, with the rest looked up from reference TRBV19 and TRBJ2-7, is DGGITQSPKYLFRKEGQNVTLSCEQNLNHDAMYWYRQDPGQGLRLIYYSQIVNDFQKGDIAEGYSVSREKKESFPLTVTSAQKNPTAFYLCASSISGSSYEQYFGPGTRLTVT.

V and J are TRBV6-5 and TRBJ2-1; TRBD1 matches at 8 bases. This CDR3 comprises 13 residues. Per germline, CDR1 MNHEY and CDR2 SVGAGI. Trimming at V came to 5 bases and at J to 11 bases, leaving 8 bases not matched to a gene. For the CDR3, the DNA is TGTGCCAGCAGTACCGGGACAGGATTTAAGCAGTTCTTC. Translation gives CASSTGTGFKQFF.

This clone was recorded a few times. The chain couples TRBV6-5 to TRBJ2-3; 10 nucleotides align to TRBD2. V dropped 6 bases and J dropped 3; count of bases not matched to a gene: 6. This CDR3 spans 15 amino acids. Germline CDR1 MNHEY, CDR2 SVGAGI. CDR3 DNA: TGTGCCAGCAGAAGCGGGGGGGTGGTGACAGATACGCAGTATTTT. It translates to CASRSGGVVTDTQYF.

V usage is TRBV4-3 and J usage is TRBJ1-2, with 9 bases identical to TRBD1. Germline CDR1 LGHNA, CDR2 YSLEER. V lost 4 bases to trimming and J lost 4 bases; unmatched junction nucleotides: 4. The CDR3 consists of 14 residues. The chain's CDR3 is CASSRRTGAYGYTF. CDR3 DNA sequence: TGCGCCAGCAGCCGCCGGACAGGGGCCTATGGCTACACCTTC.

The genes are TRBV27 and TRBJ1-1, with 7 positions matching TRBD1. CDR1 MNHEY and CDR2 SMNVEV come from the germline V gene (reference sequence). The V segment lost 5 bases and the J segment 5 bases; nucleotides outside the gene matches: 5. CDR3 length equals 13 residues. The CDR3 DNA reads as TGTGCCAGCAGTGAACAGGGGCGGACTGAAGCTTTCTTT. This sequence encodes CASSEQGRTEAFF.

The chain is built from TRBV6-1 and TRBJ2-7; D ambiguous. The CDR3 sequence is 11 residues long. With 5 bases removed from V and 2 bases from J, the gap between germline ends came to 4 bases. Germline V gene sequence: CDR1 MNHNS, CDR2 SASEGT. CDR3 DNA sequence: TGTGCCAGCAGTTATACCTACGAGCAGTACTTC. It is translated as CASSYTYEQYF.

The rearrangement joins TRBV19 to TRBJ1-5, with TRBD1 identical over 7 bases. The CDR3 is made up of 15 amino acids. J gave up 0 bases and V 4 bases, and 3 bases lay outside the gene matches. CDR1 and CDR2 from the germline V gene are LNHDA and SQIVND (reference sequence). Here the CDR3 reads CASSRGTVSNQPQHF. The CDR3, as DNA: TGTGCCAGTAGTAGGGGGACAGTTAGCAATCAGCCCCAGCATTTT. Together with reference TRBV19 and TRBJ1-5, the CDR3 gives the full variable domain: DGGITQSPKYLFRKEGQNVTLSCEQNLNHDAMYWYRQDPGQGLRLIYYSQIVNDFQKGDIAEGYSVSREKKESFPLTVTSAQKNPTAFYLCASSRGTVSNQPQHFGDGTRLSIL.

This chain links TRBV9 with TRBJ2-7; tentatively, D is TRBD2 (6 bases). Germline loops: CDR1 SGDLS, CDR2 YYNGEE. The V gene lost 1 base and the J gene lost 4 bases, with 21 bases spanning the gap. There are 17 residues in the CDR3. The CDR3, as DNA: TGTGCCAGCAGCGTACTTGGCGGGACCACCGGTTGGTACGAGCAGTACTTC. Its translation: CASSVLGGTTGWYEQYF.

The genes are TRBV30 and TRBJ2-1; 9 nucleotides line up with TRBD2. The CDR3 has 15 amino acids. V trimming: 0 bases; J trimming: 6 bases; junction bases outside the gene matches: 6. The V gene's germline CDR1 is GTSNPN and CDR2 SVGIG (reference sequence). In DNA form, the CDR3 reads TGTGCCTGGAGTGTAAAAGCGGGAGGCTTCAATGAGCAGTTCTTC. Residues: CAWSVKAGGFNEQFF.

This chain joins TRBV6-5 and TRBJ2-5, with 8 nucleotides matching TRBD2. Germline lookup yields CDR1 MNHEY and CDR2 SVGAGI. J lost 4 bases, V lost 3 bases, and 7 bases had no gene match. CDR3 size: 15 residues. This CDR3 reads CASSYIGRASETQYF. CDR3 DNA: TGTGCCAGCAGTTATATCGGGAGGGCCTCAGAGACCCAGTACTTC.